This T cell receptor (beta chain) was recovered during a study of blood T cell repertoires in COVID-19. Whole-study context: Samples representing acute and convalescent COVID-19 were sourced from the United States, Italy and Spain. The analysed material was cDNA or gDNA that came from T cells, B-cell-depleted T cells, or PBMCs.

The germline V gene has CDR1 MNHNS and CDR2 SASEGT. Between the trimmed V and J ends, which lost 2 bases and 4 bases, there was a span of 9 bases. The CDR3 sequence is 15 residues long. Per the original methods: Amplification from reference gene primers served as the basis for estimated nucleated cell counts. Clones were read by immunoSEQ multiplex PCR, and TCRdb kept only the in-frame ones, dropping some. Clone size and the V and J calls come from that table; the DNA yielded D and trimming. Found here are tens of thousands of clones, around nine tenths of them singletons; the top ten hold over 11%. The origin of this receptor is a human donor in a cohort sampled during active COVID-19. Input material: peripheral blood. The chain employs TRBV6-1 and TRBJ2-6; D is perhaps TRBD2 (6 bases). The chain's CDR3 is CASSEPGEGANVLTF. CDR3 nucleotides: TGTGCCAGCAGTGAACCGGGGGAGGGGGCCAACGTCCTGACTTTC.